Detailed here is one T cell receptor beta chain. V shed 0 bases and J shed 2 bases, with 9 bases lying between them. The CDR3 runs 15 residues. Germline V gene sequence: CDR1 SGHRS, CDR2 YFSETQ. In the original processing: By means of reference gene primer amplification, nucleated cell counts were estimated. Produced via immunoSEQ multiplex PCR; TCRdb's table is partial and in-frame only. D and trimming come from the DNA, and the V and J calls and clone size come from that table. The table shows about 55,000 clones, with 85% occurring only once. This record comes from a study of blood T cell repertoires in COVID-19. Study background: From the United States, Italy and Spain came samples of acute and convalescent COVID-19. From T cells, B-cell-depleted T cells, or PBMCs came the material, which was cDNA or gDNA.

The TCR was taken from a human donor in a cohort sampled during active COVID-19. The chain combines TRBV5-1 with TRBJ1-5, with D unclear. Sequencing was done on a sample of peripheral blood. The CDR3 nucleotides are TGCGCCAGCAGCTTGGATGACACTCGCAATCAGCCCCAGCATTTT. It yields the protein CASSLDDTRNQPQHF. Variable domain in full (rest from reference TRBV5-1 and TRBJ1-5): KAGVTQTPRYLIKTRGQQVTLSCSPISGHRSVSWYQQTPGQGLQFLFEYFSETQRNKGNFPGRFSGRQFSNSRSEMNVSTLELGDSALYLCASSLDDTRNQPQHFGDGTRLSIL.